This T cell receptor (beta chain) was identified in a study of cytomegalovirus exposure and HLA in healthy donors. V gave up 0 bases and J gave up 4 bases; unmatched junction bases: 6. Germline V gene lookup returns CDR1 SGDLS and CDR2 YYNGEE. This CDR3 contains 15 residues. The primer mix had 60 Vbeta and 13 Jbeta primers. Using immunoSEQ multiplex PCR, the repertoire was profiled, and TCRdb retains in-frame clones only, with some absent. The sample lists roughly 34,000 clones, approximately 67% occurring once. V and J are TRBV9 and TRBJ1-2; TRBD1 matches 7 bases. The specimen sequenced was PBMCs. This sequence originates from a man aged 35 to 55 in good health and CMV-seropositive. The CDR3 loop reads CASSVVSGGGYGYTF. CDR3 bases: TGTGCCAGCAGCGTAGTTTCAGGGGGAGGCTATGGCTACACCTTC.